This T cell receptor (beta chain) is drawn from a study of cytomegalovirus exposure and HLA in healthy donors. In the PCR, 60 Vbeta and 13 Jbeta primers were used. The assay was immunoSEQ multiplex PCR, and TCRdb's table has in-frame clones only and misses some. The sample includes about 140,000 clones, approximately 82% of them seen just once. This clone appeared a single time. The CDR3 has 14 residues. The germline CDR1 and CDR2 sequences are MNHNS and SASEGT. V was pared by 2 bases and J by 10 bases, with 8 bases of the junction left unmatched. Input material: PBMCs. The rearrangement links TRBV6-1 to TRBJ1-1, with 9 bases that match TRBD1. This TCR derives from a man aged 18 to 30 in good health and CMV-seropositive. The CDR3 reads CASSESSGTGRAFF. The CDR3 DNA follows: TGTGCCAGCAGTGAATCCTCCGGGACAGGGAGAGCTTTCTTT.